Presented here are 18 T cell receptor beta chains from one specimen sequenced in a study of blood T cell repertoires in COVID-19. Only in-frame clones appear in the TCRdb table, and some are missing; sequencing was by immunoSEQ multiplex PCR. The sample comprises 180,000 or so clones, about four fifths of which are singletons, and 9.5% to 12% rests with the top ten. The sample taken for sequencing was PBMCs or T cells enriched from blood (not recorded which). Receptor source: a man aged 50 to 59 who had recovered from COVID-19.

V usage is TRBV18 and J usage is TRBJ1-1; maybe TRBD1 (5 bases). V was shortened by 8 bases and J by 3 bases, with 13 bases between the two germline ends. The CDR3 contains 13 residues. CDR1 and CDR2 from the germline V gene are KGHSH and LQKENI. The CDR3, as DNA: TGTGCCAGCGGCGGGGGTGGGCACACTGAAGCTTTCTTT. This gives the protein CASGGGGHTEAFF.

The chain is built from TRBV29-1 and TRBJ1-1, with D tentatively TRBD1 (6 bases). The germline V gene encodes CDR1 SQVTM and CDR2 ANQGSEA. V was clipped by 7 bases and J by 6 bases, with 9 bases between them. CDR3 length equals 10 residues. CDR3 DNA: TGCAGCGCCAGGGGAGCTGAAGCTTTCTTT. This encodes CSARGAEAFF. Based on the CDR3 plus reference TRBV29-1 and TRBJ1-1, the full variable domain is SAVISQKPSRDICQRGTSLTIQCQVDSQVTMMFWYRQQPGQSLTLIATANQGSEATYESGFVIDKFPISRPNLTFSTLTVSNMSPEDSSIYLCSARGAEAFFGQGTRLTVV.

The chain has TRBV4-2 and TRBJ1-1; weak D call: TRBD1 (6 bases). This CDR3 spans 16 amino acids. Germline V gene lookup returns CDR1 LGHNA and CDR2 YNFKEQ. With 1 base removed from V and 0 bases from J, the gap between germline ends came to 12 bases. The CDR3 protein is CASSQVLGHLNTEAFF. As DNA, the CDR3 is TGTGCCAGCAGCCAAGTTCTGGGACATTTGAACACTGAAGCTTTCTTT.

This clone came up many times. The genes are TRBV21-1 and TRBJ2-7; no check of the table's D call, TRBD1, against the DNA was made. TRBV21-1 is labeled a pseudogene. This CDR3 has 17 amino acids. This chain's CDR3 is CASSNNQVRYTPYEQYF. DNA of the CDR3: TGTGCCAGCAGCAATAACCAGGTAAGATACACCCCCTACGAGCAGTACTTC.

V and J are TRBV6-5 and TRBJ2-1; D unclear. This CDR3 is 13 amino acids long. V was shortened by 8 bases and J by 2 bases, with 10 bases between the two germline ends. Germline assignment: CDR1 MNHEY and CDR2 SVGAGI. The CDR3 DNA sequence: TGTGCCAGCTCGGCGGTAGCCTACAATGAGCAGTTCTTC. Its protein is CASSAVAYNEQFF.

This clone came up a few times. V is TRBV6-5 and J is TRBJ2-7, with D hard to call. Germline-derived CDR1 and CDR2 are MNHEY and SVGAGI. The CDR3 spans 15 residues. V lost 0 bases, J lost 6 bases, and 15 bases lay in between. DNA of the CDR3: TGTGCCAGCAGTTACTCGAGTACGCACTCGAGCGAGCAGTACTTC. Amino acids: CASSYSSTHSSEQYF.

The rearrangement uses TRBV7-3 and TRBJ2-1, with D maybe TRBD2 (5 bases). V was trimmed by 7 bases and J by 7 bases, leaving 20 bases between them. The CDR3 totals 15 residues. Per germline, CDR1 SGHTA and CDR2 FQGTGA. CDR3 bases: TGTGCCAGCATCCAGGACTCGGTTTCGGGGAATGAGCAGTTCTTC. Its translation is CASIQDSVSGNEQFF.

The rearrangement joins TRBV28 to TRBJ2-3; D is ambiguous. Germline CDR1 and CDR2: MDHEN and SYDVKM. V was shortened by 6 bases and J by 1 base, with 11 bases between the two germline ends. CDR3 length equals 14 residues. CDR3 nucleotides: TGTGCCAGCAGCCTAGATATGGGCACAGATACGCAGTATTTT. It translates to CASSLDMGTDTQYF.

In regard to this clone: Other DNA sequences of this sample code for an identical CDR3. The V and J genes are TRBV7-9 and TRBJ2-1, with D unresolved. This CDR3 region has 13 residues. Trimming removed 5 bases at V and 4 bases at J, with 9 bases between. Looked up from germline, CDR1 is SEHNR and CDR2 is FQNEAQ (reference sequence). CDR3: CASSLGPYNEQFF. DNA for the CDR3: TGTGCCAGCAGCCTAGGGCCGTACAATGAGCAGTTCTTC.

The rearrangement uses TRBV19 and TRBJ1-5; maybe TRBD1 (5 bases). V dropped 7 bases and J dropped 7 bases, with 20 bases sitting between them. This CDR3 is 15 amino acids long. Germline CDR1 LNHDA, CDR2 SQIVND (reference sequence). The CDR3 reads CASKPPGLFDQPQHF. The CDR3 DNA follows: TGTGCCAGTAAACCTCCGGGACTATTTGACCAGCCCCAGCATTTT.

V gene TRBV5-1 combines with J gene TRBJ1-2, with D hard to call. Germline V lookup: CDR1 SGHRS, CDR2 YFSETQ. With 3 bases removed from V and 2 bases from J, the gap between germline ends came to 17 bases. The CDR3 has 16 residues. CDR3 sequence reads: CASSSNLGNQNYGYTF. The CDR3 DNA reads TGCGCCAGCAGCTCGAATCTAGGAAACCAAAACTATGGCTACACCTTC.

J is TRBJ2-7 and V is TRBV11-1; D gene unclear. V was clipped by 5 bases and J by 0 bases, with 14 bases between them. The CDR3 is 15 residues long. The germline gives CDR1 SGHAT, CDR2 FQDESV (reference sequence). This CDR3 is CASSVDTISSYEQYF. The CDR3 DNA reads as TGTGCCAGCAGCGTCGACACCATTAGCTCCTACGAGCAGTACTTC.

As concerns this clone: This CDR3 is also generated by other DNA sequences in the sample. The chain recombines TRBV5-1 with TRBJ2-7, with 7 nucleotides matching TRBD2. Looked up from germline, CDR1 is SGHRS and CDR2 is YFSETQ. The CDR3 has 15 amino acids. V shed 0 bases, J shed 2 bases, and the junction held 5 bases outside the gene matches. CDR3 sequence: CASSLDPSGTYEQYF. The CDR3 region has the DNA TGCGCCAGCAGCTTGGATCCTAGCGGTACCTACGAGCAGTACTTC.

This chain joins TRBV21-1 and TRBJ2-2; the table's D call, TRBD1, was not checked against the DNA. TRBV21-1 is assigned pseudogene status. The CDR3 runs to 15 residues. In DNA, the CDR3 is TGTGCCAGCAGCAAAGCAGGGGTCAACACCGGGGAGCTGTTTTTT. The encoded protein is CASSKAGVNTGELFF.

V and J are TRBV6-5 and TRBJ1-2, with D perhaps TRBD1 (5 bases). The V end was cut by 6 bases, the J end by 2 bases, with 7 bases between. CDR1 is MNHEY and CDR2 is SVGAGI in the germline V gene. The CDR3 is made up of 12 amino acids. CDR3 region: CASRAGNYGYTF. The CDR3 DNA reads TGTGCCAGCAGGGCAGGGAACTATGGCTACACCTTC.

This clone was seen more than once but under ten times. The chain couples TRBV7-8 to TRBJ2-3; 7 nucleotides align to TRBD1. Germline assignment: CDR1 SGHVS and CDR2 FQNEAQ. V was pared by 5 bases and J by 7 bases, with 12 bases of the junction left unmatched. The CDR3 extends over 15 amino acids. CDR3 coding DNA: TGTGCCAGCAGCCTTAACCGGGACAGATTTTATACGCAGTATTTT. Its protein product is CASSLNRDRFYTQYF.

This chain links TRBV3-1 (or the pseudogene TRBV3-2) with TRBJ2-2; perhaps TRBD1 as D (6 bases). Germline V gene data show CDR1 as LGHDT and CDR2 as YNNKEL (reference sequence). Trimming left V 2 bases short and J 3 bases short, with 16 bases between. CDR3 length equals 17 residues. CDR3 bases: TGTGCCAGCAGCCAACGAAAAGACAGGATAGACACCGGGGAGCTGTTTTTT. Its translation: CASSQRKDRIDTGELFF.

The chain combines TRBV19 with TRBJ1-2; TRBD1 is a possible D gene (6 bases). Deletions cut 4 bases from V and 4 bases from J, with 10 bases between. The germline gives CDR1 LNHDA, CDR2 SQIVND (reference sequence). This CDR3 comprises 13 residues. CDR3 sequence reads: CASSTGVGYGYTF. In DNA form, the CDR3 reads TGTGCCAGTAGTACAGGGGTTGGCTATGGCTACACCTTC.